The 25 T cell receptor beta chains in this list originate from one sample, sequenced in a study of blood T cell repertoires in COVID-19. Sequenced by immunoSEQ multiplex PCR; TCRdb stores in-frame clones only, minus some. The profile shows roughly 91,000 clones, 84% of them singletons. The material sequenced was peripheral blood. The receptors originated from a man in his 70s with active or convalescent COVID-19.

With regard to this clone: Additional DNA sequences in this sample encode the identical CDR3. This chain's CDR3 is CASSYRDRGSYEQYF. CDR3 DNA sequence: TGTGCCAGCAGTTACCGGGACAGGGGAAGCTACGAGCAGTACTTC. V is TRBV6-5 and J is TRBJ2-7; 10 positions match TRBD1. The CDR3 covers 15 residues. Losses at the gene ends were 2 bases for V and 3 bases for J; bases not matched to a gene: 4. Germline V gives CDR1 MNHEY, CDR2 SVGAGI.

This chain links TRBV28 with TRBJ1-1; TRBD1 matches 8 bases. The CDR3 has 15 amino acids. Germline V gene sequence: CDR1 MDHEN, CDR2 SYDVKM. Germline trimming cut 4 bases from V and 1 base from J; bases unmatched to any gene: 5. The chain's CDR3 is CASSSRGTGNTEAFF. Written as DNA, the CDR3 is TGTGCCAGCAGTTCCCGCGGGACAGGGAACACTGAAGCTTTCTTT.

V usage is TRBV30 and J usage is TRBJ2-3, with TRBD2 matching 7 bases. The CDR3 extends over 14 amino acids. Germline-derived CDR1 and CDR2 are GTSNPN and SVGIG (reference sequence). V shed 0 bases, J shed 1 base, and the junction held 1 base outside the gene matches. The DNA of the CDR3 is TGTGCCTGGAGTGTAAGCGGGGGCACAGATACGCAGTATTTT. Protein product: CAWSVSGGTDTQYF.

CDR3 DNA sequence: TGTGCCAGCAGCAATCCGGGACAGGGATCCTACGAGCAGTACTTC. This gives the protein CASSNPGQGSYEQYF. This sequence joins TRBV6-6 and TRBJ2-7, with 9 bases fitting TRBD1. Germline CDR1 reads MNHNY; CDR2 reads SVGAGI (reference sequence). The CDR3 is 15 amino acids. V lost 6 bases to trimming and J lost 1 base; unmatched junction nucleotides: 7.

The chain couples TRBV6-2 or TRBV6-3 to TRBJ2-1, with 9 bases matching TRBD2. Losses at the gene ends were 2 bases for V and 0 bases for J; bases not matched to a gene: 8. The CDR3 spans 18 residues. Germline lookup yields CDR1 MNHEY and CDR2 SVGEGT. This chain's CDR3 is CASSYQRGELSSYNEQFF. The CDR3 DNA reads TGTGCCAGCAGTTACCAGCGGGGGGAACTGAGCTCCTACAATGAGCAGTTCTTC.

The chain recombines TRBV2 with TRBJ2-3; 9 bases are a match to TRBD1. CDR1 is SNHLY and CDR2 is FYNNEI in the germline V gene. The ends lost 6 bases at V and 3 bases at J; junction bases unmatched: 7. This CDR3 has 15 amino acids. The CDR3 nucleotides are TGTGCCAGCAGCGCACAGGGGGCTGGAACAGATACGCAGTATTTT. Amino acid sequence: CASSAQGAGTDTQYF.

The chain uses TRBV5-1 and TRBJ2-2; D not certain. The CDR3 is 14 amino acids. V shed 0 bases and J shed 2 bases, with 5 bases lying between them. In germline, CDR1 is SGHRS, CDR2 YFSETQ. CDR3: CASSLEPNTGELFF. CDR3 nucleotide sequence: TGCGCCAGCAGCTTGGAGCCTAACACCGGGGAGCTGTTTTTT.

The chain couples TRBV7-2 to TRBJ1-2; 8 positions agree with TRBD1. V lost 5 bases to trimming and J lost 0 bases; unmatched junction nucleotides: 5. The CDR3 runs to 15 residues. The germline V gene encodes CDR1 SGHTA and CDR2 FQGNSA. DNA of the CDR3: TGTGCCAGCAGCCCAGACAGGGGCCCTAACTATGGCTACACCTTC. It codes for CASSPDRGPNYGYTF.

The rearrangement uses TRBV11-1 and TRBJ1-1; TRBD1 might be the D (5 bases). The CDR3 covers 15 residues. The ends were cut back, 5 bases at V and 3 bases at J, with 16 bases in the middle. The germline CDR1 and CDR2 sequences are SGHAT and FQDESV (reference sequence). The CDR3 region has the DNA TGTGCCAGCAGCGATGACGGGGGGAGGGACACTGAAGCTTTCTTT. It specifies CASSDDGGRDTEAFF.

The rearrangement uses TRBV6-5 and TRBJ1-1; D remains unclear. The germline V and J ends were trimmed by 9 bases and 5 bases, with 13 bases remaining between them. This CDR3 is built from 12 residues. Germline CDR1 reads MNHEY; CDR2 reads SVGAGI. The CDR3 sequence is CASLEGRTEAFF. CDR3 DNA sequence: TGTGCCAGTTTGGAGGGAAGGACTGAAGCTTTCTTT.

The chain has TRBV5-6 and TRBJ2-3; the match to TRBD1 covers 12 bases. V gave up 4 bases and J gave up 4 bases; unmatched junction bases: 7. Germline V lookup: CDR1 SGHDT, CDR2 YYEEEE. The CDR3 runs 16 residues. The CDR3, as DNA: TGTGCCAGCAGCCACTACGGGACAGGGGGCCCAGATACGCAGTATTTT. This translates into CASSHYGTGGPDTQYF. Filled out from reference TRBV5-6 and TRBJ2-3, the complete variable domain reads DAGVTQSPTHLIKTRGQQVTLRCSPKSGHDTVSWYQQALGQGPQFIFQYYEEEERQRGNFPDRFSGHQFPNYSSELNVNALLLGDSALYLCASSHYGTGGPDTQYFGPGTRLTVL.

The DNA of the CDR3 is TGTGCCAGCAGCAAATTCGCATCGGTGTCTTATGGCTACACCTTC. As protein: CASSKFASVSYGYTF. This rearrangement joins TRBV21-1 to TRBJ1-2. TRBV21-1 is assigned pseudogene status. The CDR3 covers 15 residues.

V and J are TRBV7-2 and TRBJ2-5, with TRBD1 matching 10 bases. Germline lookup yields CDR1 SGHTA and CDR2 FQGNSA. The CDR3 is made up of 15 amino acids. V was pared by 6 bases and J by 2 bases, with 6 bases of the junction left unmatched. The CDR3 nucleotides read TGTGCCAGCAGACCTGGGACAGGGGTGCAAGAGACCCAGTACTTC. This gives the protein CASRPGTGVQETQYF.

This sequence joins TRBV7-8 and TRBJ1-2, with unresolved D. V was clipped by 8 bases and J by 8 bases, with 18 bases between them. CDR1 SGHVS and CDR2 FQNEAQ come from the germline V gene. This CDR3 region has 13 residues. The CDR3 region is CASQSPREAGYTF. CDR3 nucleotides: TGTGCCAGCCAGAGTCCTCGGGAGGCGGGCTACACCTTC. The variable domain in full, completed from reference TRBV7-8 and TRBJ1-2, reads GAGVSQSPRYKVAKRGQDVALRCDPISGHVSLFWYQQALGQGPEFLTYFQNEAQLDKSGLPSDRFFAERPEGSVSTLKIQRTQQEDSAVYLCASQSPREAGYTFGSGTRLTVV.

This chain uses TRBV6-2 or TRBV6-3 with TRBJ2-2; D uncertain. The V gene's germline CDR1 is MNHEY and CDR2 SVGEGT. V shed 1 base and J shed 6 bases, with 6 bases lying between them. CDR3 length: 13 amino acids. The CDR3 sequence: CASSYLGAGELFF. The CDR3 coding sequence is TGTGCCAGCAGTTACTTGGGCGCCGGGGAGCTGTTTTTT.

The V call is TRBV20-1, the J call TRBJ2-3; 10 bases map to TRBD2. Trimming cost V 3 bases and J 5 bases; bases outside gene matches: 8. CDR1 is DFQATT, CDR2 SNEGSKA, per germline (reference sequence). This CDR3 spans 15 amino acids. Here the CDR3 reads CSASLLAGWGDTQYF. The CDR3 DNA is TGCAGTGCTAGTTTACTAGCGGGGTGGGGAGATACGCAGTATTTT.

The chain recombines TRBV5-1 with TRBJ2-1; D gene unclear. The length of the CDR3 is 12 residues. V lost 1 base and J 6 bases, leaving 5 bases between the germline ends. CDR1 SGHRS and CDR2 YFSETQ come from the germline V gene. The CDR3 DNA follows: TGCGCCAGCAGCTTGTTCAGCAATGAGCAGTTCTTC. This encodes CASSLFSNEQFF.

With respect to this clone: A much bigger clone sits one base away, suggesting this may be a read error. The same CDR3 also results from other DNA sequences found in this sample. V is TRBV5-1 and J is TRBJ2-1; tentative D call: TRBD1 (5 bases). Germline V gene data show CDR1 as SGHRS and CDR2 as YFSETQ. V was cut by 0 bases and J by 0 bases, with 7 bases left in between. The length of the CDR3 is 15 residues. CDR3: CASSLGGLSYNEQFF. CDR3 coding DNA: TGCGCCAGCAGCTTGGGGGGCCTCTCCTACAATGAGCAGTTCTTC.

The J gene is TRBJ1-2, the V gene TRBV18; 8 nucleotides align to TRBD1. The CDR3 sequence is 19 residues long. CDR1 is KGHSH, CDR2 LQKENI, per germline. V trimming: 3 bases; J trimming: 1 base; junction bases outside the gene matches: 16. This chain's CDR3 is CASSPNRGTIYSFNYGYTF. For the CDR3, the DNA is TGTGCCAGCTCACCTAACAGGGGGACCATTTACTCATTTAACTATGGCTACACCTTC.

The rearrangement joins TRBV27 to TRBJ2-7; D not certain. The CDR3 runs 16 residues. Trimming pared 0 bases from V and 0 bases from J, leaving 12 bases between. Germline V gene lookup returns CDR1 MNHEY and CDR2 SMNVEV (reference sequence). Written as DNA, the CDR3 is TGTGCCAGCAGTTTATCCCCCCAGGTATCCTCCTACGAGCAGTACTTC. Its translation is CASSLSPQVSSYEQYF.

The chain employs TRBV6-2 or TRBV6-3 and TRBJ2-1, with TRBD2 matching 7 bases. Germline-derived CDR1 and CDR2 are MNHEY and SVGEGT. CDR3 length equals 15 residues. Trimming removed 2 bases from V and 1 base from J; junction bases left unmatched: 2. For the CDR3, the DNA is TGTGCCAGCAGTTACCTCGGGGGGTCCTACAATGAGCAGTTCTTC. This codes for CASSYLGGSYNEQFF.

The gene calls are TRBV4-2 and TRBJ1-2; D is unresolved. Per the germline V gene, CDR1 is LGHNA and CDR2 is YNFKEQ. The V gene lost 1 base and the J gene lost 8 bases, with 14 bases spanning the gap. There are 14 residues in the CDR3. The CDR3 sequence is CASSQADVGGGYTF. CDR3 nucleotide sequence: TGTGCCAGCAGCCAAGCGGACGTAGGAGGAGGCTACACCTTC.

The chain joins TRBV6-2 or TRBV6-3 to TRBJ1-1; D remains unclear. There are 13 residues in the CDR3. V gave up 0 bases and J gave up 0 bases, with 2 bases separating them. From germline, CDR1 is MNHEY and CDR2 SVGEGT. Here the CDR3 reads CASSYSMNTEAFF. The CDR3 coding sequence is TGTGCCAGCAGTTACTCTATGAACACTGAAGCTTTCTTT.

The rearrangement joins TRBV10-3 to TRBJ1-1; D is possibly TRBD1 (5 bases). Germline CDR1 and CDR2: ENHRY and SYGVKD. This CDR3 is 14 amino acids long. Trimming took off 0 bases at V and 6 bases at J, with 11 bases between the two ends. The CDR3 protein is CAISESAGRAEAFF. The CDR3 bases are TGTGCCATCAGTGAGTCCGCGGGACGGGCTGAAGCTTTCTTT.

This clone was picked up a small number of times. The V and J genes are TRBV7-9 and TRBJ2-7, with 9 bases aligning to TRBD1. The V and J ends lost 3 bases and 6 bases, in that order; junction bases with no gene match: 12. The CDR3 has 16 amino acids. Germline V gene lookup returns CDR1 SEHNR and CDR2 FQNEAQ (reference sequence). CDR3 nucleotide sequence: TGTGCCAGCAGCTTGGGCCTGGGACAGGGTGGGTCCGAGCAGTACTTC. The encoded protein is CASSLGLGQGGSEQYF.